This record concerns one TCR beta chain sequence. Its antigen is not known. Using immunoSEQ multiplex PCR, the repertoire was profiled, and TCRdb retains in-frame clones only, with some absent. This sample has approximately 20,000 clones; more than 60% occur once, and the top ten carry roughly 25%. The source of the sample is a study of CD4 T cells in relation to SARS-CoV-2 and coronaviruses. About the study: TCR beta CDR3s were sequenced after roughly eleven-day antigen culture of PBMCs. No peptide or an HIV-1 Nef peptide pool served as negative control. Study outcomes and limitations: Compared with monoreactive clones, crossreactive clones showed significantly weaker SARS-CoV-2 expansion.

With V trimmed by 1 base and J by 2 bases, 3 bases remained unmatched. The CDR3 runs to 16 residues. Germline-derived CDR1 and CDR2 are LGHDT and YNNKEL (reference sequence). Unexposed donor CD4+ T cells date from about 2011-2018, before the COVID-19 pandemic. After nine to ten days of culture, CD4+ T cells were isolated. On days 3 and 7, cultures got half fresh IL-2 medium. The sequencing input was CD4+ T cells from PBMCs, cultured in vitro. The V and J genes are TRBV3-1 (or the pseudogene TRBV3-2) and TRBJ2-2; 8 nucleotides match TRBD2. The receptor comes from a human donor in good health. CDR3 DNA: TGTGCCAGCAGCCAAGGGACTAGCAGAAACACCGGGGAGCTGTTTTTT. The encoded protein is CASSQGTSRNTGELFF.